This TCR beta chain is from a study of blood T cells in healthy people across ages. A second PCR of 7 to 11 cycles used a sample-barcoded 5' primer and a J-beta primer mix. TCRdb redid the calling of the 5' RACE reads with MiXCR, one entry per CDR3 protein. The data hold 1.5 million to 2 million distinct CDR3 sequences, with roughly 27% observed a single time. The germline V and J ends were trimmed by 3 bases and 7 bases, with 12 bases remaining between them. This CDR3 contains 13 residues. Germline V lookup: CDR1 DFQATT, CDR2 SNEGSKA (reference sequence). What was sequenced was blood. This clonotype was sampled from a woman aged 30 to 39 in good health. The chain employs TRBV20-1 and TRBJ1-4; D remains ambiguous. The CDR3 spells CSASRGGFEKLFF. For the CDR3, the DNA is TGCAGTGCTAGTAGAGGCGGCTTTGAAAAACTGTTTTTT.